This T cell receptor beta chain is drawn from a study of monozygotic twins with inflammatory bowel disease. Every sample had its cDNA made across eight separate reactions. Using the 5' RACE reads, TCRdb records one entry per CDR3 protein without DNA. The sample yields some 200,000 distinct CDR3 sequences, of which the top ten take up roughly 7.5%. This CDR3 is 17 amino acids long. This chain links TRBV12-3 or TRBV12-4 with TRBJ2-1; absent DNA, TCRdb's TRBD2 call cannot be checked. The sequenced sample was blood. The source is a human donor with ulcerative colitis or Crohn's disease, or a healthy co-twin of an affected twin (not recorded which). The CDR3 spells CASSLLRTSGGYNEQFF.